The 15 T cell receptor beta chains below come from one sample, sequenced in a study of blood T cell repertoires in COVID-19. Some clones are missing from TCRdb's copy, which holds only in-frame ones; the method was immunoSEQ multiplex PCR. The table shows approximately 320,000 clones, with approximately 85% occurring only once. Material for sequencing was peripheral blood. The receptors come from a human donor in a cohort sampled during active COVID-19.

This clone has a handful of counts. The chain uses TRBV6-2 or TRBV6-3 and TRBJ2-7; perhaps TRBD1 as D (7 bases). This CDR3 is built from 15 residues. The V and J ends lost 0 bases and 6 bases respectively, with 15 bases between them. CDR1 is MNHEY, CDR2 SVGEGT, per germline. The CDR3 region has the DNA TGTGCCAGCAGTTACTCGCGCGGGACAGCCGCCGAGCAGTACTTC. Its protein product is CASSYSRGTAAEQYF.

The chain employs TRBV3-1 (or the pseudogene TRBV3-2) and TRBJ1-2, with D possibly being TRBD1 (5 bases). The length of the CDR3 is 14 residues. Germline CDR1 and CDR2: LGHDT and YNNKEL (reference sequence). With 3 bases removed from V and 1 base from J, the gap between germline ends came to 9 bases. CDR3 residues: CASSQTAINYGYTF. In DNA form, the CDR3 reads TGTGCCAGCAGCCAGACAGCTATTAACTATGGCTACACCTTC.

The CDR3 loop reads CASSRTGTGGGKDTEAFF. CDR3 DNA: TGTGCCAGCTCGCGCACCGGGACAGGGGGCGGAAAGGACACTGAAGCTTTCTTT. The genes are TRBV18 and TRBJ1-1; 12 nucleotides align to TRBD1. The CDR3 has 18 amino acids. V shed 6 bases, J shed 3 bases, and the junction held 14 bases outside the gene matches. Germline loops: CDR1 KGHSH, CDR2 LQKENI.

This clone was seen only once. V is TRBV29-1 and J is TRBJ2-1, with 7 bases aligning to TRBD1. The CDR3 totals 11 residues. V dropped 3 bases and J dropped 10; count of bases not matched to a gene: 3. The germline V gene encodes CDR1 SQVTM and CDR2 ANQGSEA. CDR3 DNA sequence: TGCAGCGTTGAGAAGGGGGCCGAGCAGTTCTTC. Its protein product is CSVEKGAEQFF.

A word on this clone: In the same sample, other DNA sequences code for this CDR3. The chain couples TRBV6-5 to TRBJ1-2; 8 positions match TRBD1. CDR1 MNHEY and CDR2 SVGAGI come from the germline V gene. Germline trimming cut 0 bases from V and 8 bases from J; bases unmatched to any gene: 8. The CDR3 runs to 15 residues. The CDR3 DNA reads TGTGCCAGCAGTTACTCGGGGCAGGGGGCAGGAGGCTACACCTTC. It yields the protein CASSYSGQGAGGYTF.

This rearrangement joins TRBV7-9 to TRBJ2-3; 12 bases align to TRBD2. V shed 6 bases and J 0 bases; nucleotides not matched to a gene: 7. This CDR3 is 17 amino acids long. In germline, CDR1 is SEHNR, CDR2 FQNEAQ (reference sequence). Here the CDR3 reads CASRKTSGGASTDTQYF. CDR3 sequence (DNA): TGTGCCAGCAGAAAGACTAGCGGGGGAGCAAGCACAGATACGCAGTATTTT.

The chain uses TRBV20-1 and TRBJ1-1, with D uncertain. From germline, CDR1 is DFQATT and CDR2 SNEGSKA (reference sequence). The CDR3 totals 13 residues. Trimming removed 3 bases at V and 2 bases at J, with 10 bases between. DNA of the CDR3: TGCAGTGCTAGTGGCAGCGCAAACACTGAAGCTTTCTTT. Protein: CSASGSANTEAFF.

The chain combines TRBV6-5 with TRBJ1-5; D possibly corresponds to TRBD1 (5 bases). This CDR3 comprises 14 residues. V was pared by 6 bases and J by 1 base, with 10 bases between. Per the germline V gene, CDR1 is MNHEY and CDR2 is SVGAGI. For the CDR3, the DNA is TGTGCCAGCAGACCAGGGAACAGCAATCAGCCCCAGCATTTT. This translates into CASRPGNSNQPQHF.

V is TRBV4-2 and J is TRBJ2-3, with 12 bases identical to TRBD2. In germline, CDR1 is LGHNA, CDR2 YNFKEQ. Losses at the gene ends were 4 bases for V and 4 bases for J; bases not matched to a gene: 6. This CDR3 is built from 16 residues. CDR3 bases: TGTGCCAGCAGCCCCCTAGCGGGGGGGCCCGCAGATACGCAGTATTTT. Amino acids: CASSPLAGGPADTQYF.

A single count supports this clone. The chain uses TRBV11-2 and TRBJ2-2; D gene uncertain. This CDR3 is 16 amino acids long. V was clipped by 5 bases and J by 0 bases, with 13 bases between them. Per germline, CDR1 SGHAT and CDR2 FQNNGV. The CDR3 DNA reads as TGTGCCAGCAGCCCAGTGGTCGTACCGAACACCGGGGAGCTGTTTTTT. It translates to CASSPVVVPNTGELFF.

This clone was detected only a few times. The chain uses TRBV18 and TRBJ1-5; 7 bases fit TRBD1. Germline CDR1 KGHSH, CDR2 LQKENI. This CDR3 contains 14 residues. Trimming cost V 4 bases and J 6 bases; bases outside gene matches: 6. CDR3 sequence: CASSLDRDPQPQHF. CDR3 nucleotide sequence: TGTGCCAGCTCACTCGACAGGGATCCTCAGCCCCAGCATTTT.

This sequence joins TRBV29-1 and TRBJ1-1, with a weak D call TRBD1 (5 bases). V dropped 4 bases and J dropped 7 bases, with 22 bases sitting between them. Per the germline V gene, CDR1 is SQVTM and CDR2 is ANQGSEA. There are 15 residues in the CDR3. Here the CDR3 reads CSVAPLRQARGEAFF. The CDR3 DNA is TGCAGCGTTGCCCCTTTGAGGCAGGCAAGGGGTGAAGCTTTCTTT.

The chain links TRBV18 to TRBJ1-5; no clear D. The CDR3 covers 14 residues. Per germline, CDR1 KGHSH and CDR2 LQKENI. V was trimmed by 6 bases and J by 0 bases, leaving 9 bases between them. In DNA, the CDR3 is TGTGCCAGCTCCGTCGGTTATAGCAATCAGCCCCAGCATTTT. Translation gives CASSVGYSNQPQHF.

J is TRBJ2-7 and V is TRBV11-1; a possible D gene is TRBD2 (6 bases). CDR3 length: 12 residues. The V gene's germline CDR1 is SGHAT and CDR2 FQDESV (reference sequence). The V end lost 5 bases, the J end lost 7 bases, and 12 bases lay between the germline ends. CDR3 loop: CASSPTSWEQYF. Here the CDR3 DNA reads TGTGCCAGCAGCCCGACTAGTTGGGAGCAGTACTTC.

This clone turned up a few times. The chain uses TRBV7-9 and TRBJ1-3, with no clear D. CDR1 and CDR2 (germline): SEHNR, FQNEAQ (reference sequence). V was cut by 1 base and J by 2 bases, with 12 bases left in between. The CDR3 consists of 16 residues. This CDR3 is CASSLVGGSAGNTIYF. In nucleotides, the CDR3 is TGTGCCAGCAGCTTAGTTGGCGGAAGCGCTGGAAACACCATATATTTT. Filled out from reference TRBV7-9 and TRBJ1-3, the complete variable domain reads DTGVSQNPRHKITKRGQNVTFRCDPISEHNRLYWYRQTLGQGPEFLTYFQNEAQLEKSRLLSDRFSAERPKGSFSTLEIQRTEQGDSAMYLCASSLVGGSAGNTIYFGEGSWLTVV.